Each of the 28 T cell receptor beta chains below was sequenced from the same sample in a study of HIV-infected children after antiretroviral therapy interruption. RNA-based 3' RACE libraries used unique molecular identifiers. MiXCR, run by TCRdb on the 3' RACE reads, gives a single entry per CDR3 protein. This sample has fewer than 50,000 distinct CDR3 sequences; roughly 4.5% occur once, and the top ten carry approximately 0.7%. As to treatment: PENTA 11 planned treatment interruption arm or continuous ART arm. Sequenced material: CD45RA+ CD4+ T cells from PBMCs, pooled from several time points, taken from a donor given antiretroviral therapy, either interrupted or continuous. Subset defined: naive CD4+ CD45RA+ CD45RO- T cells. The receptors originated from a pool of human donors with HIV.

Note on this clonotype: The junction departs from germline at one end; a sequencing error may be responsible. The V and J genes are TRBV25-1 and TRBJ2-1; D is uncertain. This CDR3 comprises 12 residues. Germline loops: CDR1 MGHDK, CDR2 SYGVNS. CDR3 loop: CASSQYNNEQFF. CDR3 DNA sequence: TGTGCCAGCAGTCAATATAATAACGAGCAGTTCTTC.

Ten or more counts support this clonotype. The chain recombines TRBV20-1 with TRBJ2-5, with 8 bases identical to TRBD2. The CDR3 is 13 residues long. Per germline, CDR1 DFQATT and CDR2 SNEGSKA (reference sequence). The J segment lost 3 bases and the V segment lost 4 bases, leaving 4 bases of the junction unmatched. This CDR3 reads CSATTSAEETQYF. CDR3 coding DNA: TGCAGTGCTACGACTAGCGCAGAAGAGACCCAGTACTTC.

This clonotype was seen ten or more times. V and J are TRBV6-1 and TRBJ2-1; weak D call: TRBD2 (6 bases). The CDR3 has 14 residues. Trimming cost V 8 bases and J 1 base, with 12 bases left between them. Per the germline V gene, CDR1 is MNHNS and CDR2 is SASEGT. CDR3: CASGRSSSYNEQFF. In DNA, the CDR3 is TGTGCCAGCGGGAGGAGTTCGTCCTACAATGAGCAGTTCTTC.

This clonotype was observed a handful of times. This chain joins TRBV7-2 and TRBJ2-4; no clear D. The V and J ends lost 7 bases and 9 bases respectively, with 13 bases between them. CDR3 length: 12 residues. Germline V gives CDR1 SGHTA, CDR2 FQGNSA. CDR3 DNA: TGTGCCAGCAAGAGAGAGCTCGGCATTCAGTACTTC. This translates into CASKRELGIQYF.

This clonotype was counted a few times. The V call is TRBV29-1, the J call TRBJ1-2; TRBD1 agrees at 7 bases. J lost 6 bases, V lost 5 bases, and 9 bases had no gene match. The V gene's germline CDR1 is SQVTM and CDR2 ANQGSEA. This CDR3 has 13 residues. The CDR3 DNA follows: TGCAGCGTTATTGACAGGGTTCGTGATGGCTACACCTTC. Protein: CSVIDRVRDGYTF. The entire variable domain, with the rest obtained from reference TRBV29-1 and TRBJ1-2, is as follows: SAVISQKPSRDICQRGTSLTIQCQVDSQVTMMFWYRQQPGQSLTLIATANQGSEATYESGFVIDKFPISRPNLTFSTLTVSNMSPEDSSIYLCSVIDRVRDGYTFGSGTRLTVV.

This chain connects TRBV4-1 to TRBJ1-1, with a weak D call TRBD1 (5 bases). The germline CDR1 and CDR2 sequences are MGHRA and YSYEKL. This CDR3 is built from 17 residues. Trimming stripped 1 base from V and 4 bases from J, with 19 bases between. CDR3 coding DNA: TGCGCCAGCAGCCAAGGTTGGGGAAGGGCAGGGCCCACTGAAGCTTTCTTT. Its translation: CASSQGWGRAGPTEAFF.

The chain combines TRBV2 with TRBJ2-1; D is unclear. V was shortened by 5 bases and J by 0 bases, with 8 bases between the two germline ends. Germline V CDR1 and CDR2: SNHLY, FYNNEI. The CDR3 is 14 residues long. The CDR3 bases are TGTGCCAGCAGTTATACAGCCTCCTACAATGAGCAGTTCTTC. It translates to CASSYTASYNEQFF.

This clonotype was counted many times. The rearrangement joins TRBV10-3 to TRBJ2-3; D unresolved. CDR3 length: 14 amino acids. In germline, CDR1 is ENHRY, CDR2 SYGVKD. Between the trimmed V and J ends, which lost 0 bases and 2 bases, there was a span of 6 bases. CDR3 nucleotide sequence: TGTGCCATCAGTGAGTCGACCTCCACAGATACGCAGTATTTT. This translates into CAISESTSTDTQYF.

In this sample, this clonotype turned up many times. CDR3: CAITGQGTDEQYF. The CDR3 DNA follows: TGTGCCATCACCGGACAGGGGACAGACGAGCAGTACTTC. V and J are TRBV10-3 and TRBJ2-7; 9 bases agree with TRBD1. V gave up 7 bases and J gave up 5 bases; unmatched junction bases: 6. CDR3 length equals 13 residues. The germline V gene has CDR1 ENHRY and CDR2 SYGVKD.

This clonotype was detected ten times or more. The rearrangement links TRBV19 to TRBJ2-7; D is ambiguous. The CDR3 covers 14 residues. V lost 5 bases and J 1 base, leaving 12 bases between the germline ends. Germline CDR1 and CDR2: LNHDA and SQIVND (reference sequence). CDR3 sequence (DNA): TGTGCCAGTAGTCCCGAGAGGCAATCCTACGAGCAGTACTTC. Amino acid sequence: CASSPERQSYEQYF. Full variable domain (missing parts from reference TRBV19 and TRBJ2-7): DGGITQSPKYLFRKEGQNVTLSCEQNLNHDAMYWYRQDPGQGLRLIYYSQIVNDFQKGDIAEGYSVSREKKESFPLTVTSAQKNPTAFYLCASSPERQSYEQYFGPGTRLTVT.

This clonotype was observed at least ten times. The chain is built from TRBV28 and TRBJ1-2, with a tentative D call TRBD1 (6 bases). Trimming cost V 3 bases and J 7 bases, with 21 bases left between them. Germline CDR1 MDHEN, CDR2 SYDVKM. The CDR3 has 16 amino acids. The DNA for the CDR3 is TGTGCCAGCAGTTTTCCGTCGGTCATGCCAGGGGCTGGCTACACCTTC. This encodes CASSFPSVMPGAGYTF.

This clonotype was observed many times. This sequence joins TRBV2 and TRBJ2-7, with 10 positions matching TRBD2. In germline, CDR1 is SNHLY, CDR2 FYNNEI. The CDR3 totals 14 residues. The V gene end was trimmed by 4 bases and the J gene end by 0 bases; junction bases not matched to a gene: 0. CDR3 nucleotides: TGTGCCAGCAGTGTAGCGGGGGGCTCCTACGAGCAGTACTTC. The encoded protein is CASSVAGGSYEQYF.

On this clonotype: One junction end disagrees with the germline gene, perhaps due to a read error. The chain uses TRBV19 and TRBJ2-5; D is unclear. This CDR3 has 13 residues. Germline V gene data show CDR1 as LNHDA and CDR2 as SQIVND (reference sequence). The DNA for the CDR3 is TGTGCCAGCAACAACTGGGATCAAGACACCCAGTACTTT. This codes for CASNNWDQDTQYF.

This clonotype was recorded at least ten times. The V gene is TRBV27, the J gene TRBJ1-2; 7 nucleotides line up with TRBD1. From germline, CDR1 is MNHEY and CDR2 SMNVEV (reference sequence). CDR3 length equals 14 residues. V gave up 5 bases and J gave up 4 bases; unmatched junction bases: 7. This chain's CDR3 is CASSTRGVGYGYTF. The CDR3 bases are TGTGCCAGCAGTACCAGGGGGGTCGGCTATGGCTACACCTTC.

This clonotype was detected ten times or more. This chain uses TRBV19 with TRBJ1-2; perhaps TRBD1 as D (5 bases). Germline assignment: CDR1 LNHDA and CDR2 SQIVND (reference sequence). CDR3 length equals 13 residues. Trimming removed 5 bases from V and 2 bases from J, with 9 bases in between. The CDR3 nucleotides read TGTGCCAGTAGTTTACAGGCGAACTATGGCTACACCTTC. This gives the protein CASSLQANYGYTF.

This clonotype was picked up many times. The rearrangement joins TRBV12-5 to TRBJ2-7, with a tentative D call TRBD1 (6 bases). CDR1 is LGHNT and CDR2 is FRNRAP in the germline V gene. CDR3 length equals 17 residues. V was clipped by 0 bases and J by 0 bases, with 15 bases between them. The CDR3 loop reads CASGLVLGGQPSYEQYF. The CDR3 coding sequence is TGTGCTAGTGGTTTGGTACTTGGAGGACAGCCCTCCTACGAGCAGTACTTC.

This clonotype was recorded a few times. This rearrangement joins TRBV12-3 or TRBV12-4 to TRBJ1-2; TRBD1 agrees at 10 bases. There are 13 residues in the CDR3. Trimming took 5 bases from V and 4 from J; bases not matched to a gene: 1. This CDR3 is CASSGTGVYGYTF. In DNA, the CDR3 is TGTGCCAGCAGTGGGACAGGGGTCTATGGCTACACCTTC.

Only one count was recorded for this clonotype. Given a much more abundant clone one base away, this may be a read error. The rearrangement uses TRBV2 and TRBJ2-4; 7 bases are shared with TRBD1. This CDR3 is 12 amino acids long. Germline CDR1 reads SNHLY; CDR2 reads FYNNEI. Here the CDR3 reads CASAGTVNIKYF. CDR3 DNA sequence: TGTGCCAGCGCCGGGACAGTGAACATTAAGTACTTC.

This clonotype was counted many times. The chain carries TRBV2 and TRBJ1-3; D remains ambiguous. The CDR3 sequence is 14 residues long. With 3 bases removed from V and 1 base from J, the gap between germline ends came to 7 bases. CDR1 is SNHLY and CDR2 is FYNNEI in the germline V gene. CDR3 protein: CASSDGDSGNTIYF. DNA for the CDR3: TGTGCCAGCAGTGATGGGGATTCTGGAAACACCATATATTTT.

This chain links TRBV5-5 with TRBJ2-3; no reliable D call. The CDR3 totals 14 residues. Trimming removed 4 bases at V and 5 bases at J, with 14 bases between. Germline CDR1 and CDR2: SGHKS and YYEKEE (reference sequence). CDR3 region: CASSPGFALDTQYF. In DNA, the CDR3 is TGTGCCAGCAGCCCCGGCTTCGCCCTAGATACGCAGTATTTT.

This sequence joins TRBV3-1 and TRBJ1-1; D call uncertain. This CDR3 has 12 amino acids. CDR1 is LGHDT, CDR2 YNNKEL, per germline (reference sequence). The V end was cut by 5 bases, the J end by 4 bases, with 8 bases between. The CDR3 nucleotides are TGTGCCAGCAGCAGCAGGAGCACTGAAGCTTTCTTT. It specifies CASSSRSTEAFF.

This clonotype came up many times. In DNA form, the CDR3 reads TGTGCCAGCAGTTTACGCAGGGAGAATTCACCCCTCCACTTT. This codes for CASSLRRENSPLHF. The chain uses TRBV27 and TRBJ1-6, with D possibly TRBD1 on 5 matching bases. The germline V gene encodes CDR1 MNHEY and CDR2 SMNVEV (reference sequence). The CDR3 sequence is 14 residues long. Between the trimmed V and J ends, which lost 2 bases and 7 bases, there was a span of 9 bases.

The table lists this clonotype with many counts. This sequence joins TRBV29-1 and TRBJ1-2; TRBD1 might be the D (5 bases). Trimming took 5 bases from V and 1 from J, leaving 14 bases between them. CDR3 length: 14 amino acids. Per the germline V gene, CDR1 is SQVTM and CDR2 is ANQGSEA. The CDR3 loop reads CSVYGDRDNYGYTF. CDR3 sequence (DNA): TGCAGCGTTTATGGGGACCGCGATAACTATGGCTACACCTTC.

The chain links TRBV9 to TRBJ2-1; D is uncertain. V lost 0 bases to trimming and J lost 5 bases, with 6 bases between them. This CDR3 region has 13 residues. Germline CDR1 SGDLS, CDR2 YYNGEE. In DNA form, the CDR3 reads TGTGCCAGCAGCGTAGGGGTGGACAATGAGCAGTTCTTC. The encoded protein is CASSVGVDNEQFF. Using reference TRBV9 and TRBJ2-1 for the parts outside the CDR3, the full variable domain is DSGVTQTPKHLITATGQRVTLRCSPRSGDLSVYWYQQSLDQGLQFLIQYYNGEERAKGNILERFSAQQFPDLHSELNLSSLELGDSALYFCASSVGVDNEQFFGPGTRLTVL.

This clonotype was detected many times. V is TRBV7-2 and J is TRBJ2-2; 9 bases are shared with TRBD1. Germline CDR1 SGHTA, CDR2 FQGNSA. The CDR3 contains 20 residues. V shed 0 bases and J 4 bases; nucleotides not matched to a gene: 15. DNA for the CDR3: TGTGCCAGCAGCTTAGCTACAGACAGCGGGACAGGGAGGGTCACCGGGGAGCTGTTTTTT. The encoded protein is CASSLATDSGTGRVTGELFF.

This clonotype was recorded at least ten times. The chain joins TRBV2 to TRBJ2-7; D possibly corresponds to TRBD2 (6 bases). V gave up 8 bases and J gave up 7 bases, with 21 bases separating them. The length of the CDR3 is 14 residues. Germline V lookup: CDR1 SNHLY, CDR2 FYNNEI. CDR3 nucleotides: TGTGCCAGCGGGGGGAGCAAGGGGCAGGAAGAGCAGTACTTC. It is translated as CASGGSKGQEEQYF.

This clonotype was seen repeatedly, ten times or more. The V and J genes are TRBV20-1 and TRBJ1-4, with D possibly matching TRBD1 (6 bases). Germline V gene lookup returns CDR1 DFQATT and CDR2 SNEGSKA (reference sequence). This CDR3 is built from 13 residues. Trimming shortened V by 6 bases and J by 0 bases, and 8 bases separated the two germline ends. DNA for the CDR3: TGCAGTGCAGGGGGAACAACTAATGAAAAACTGTTTTTT. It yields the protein CSAGGTTNEKLFF.

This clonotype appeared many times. CDR3 sequence reads: CASSFSGGHPGEQYF. DNA of the CDR3: TGTGCCAGCAGCTTTAGCGGGGGACATCCGGGGGAGCAGTACTTC. The V and J genes are TRBV7-2 and TRBJ2-7, with 9 bases that match TRBD2. V shed 3 bases and J 7 bases; nucleotides not matched to a gene: 10. Germline loops: CDR1 SGHTA, CDR2 FQGNSA. The CDR3 length is 15 residues.